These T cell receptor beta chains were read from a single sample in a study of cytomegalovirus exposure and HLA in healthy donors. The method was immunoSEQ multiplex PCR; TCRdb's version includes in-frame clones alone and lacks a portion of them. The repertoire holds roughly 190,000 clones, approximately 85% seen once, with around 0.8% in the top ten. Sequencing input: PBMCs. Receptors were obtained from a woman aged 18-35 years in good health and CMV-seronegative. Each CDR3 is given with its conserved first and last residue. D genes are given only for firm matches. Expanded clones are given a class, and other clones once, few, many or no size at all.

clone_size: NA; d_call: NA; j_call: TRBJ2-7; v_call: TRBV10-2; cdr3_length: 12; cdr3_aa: CASSMGGYEQYF; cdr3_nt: TGCGCCAGCAGTATGGGAGGCTACGAGCAGTACTTC
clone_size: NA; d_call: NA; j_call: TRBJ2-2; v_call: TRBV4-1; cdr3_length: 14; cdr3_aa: CASSQETRSGELFF; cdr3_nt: TGCGCCAGCAGCCAAGAGACTAGGTCCGGGGAGCTGTTTTTT
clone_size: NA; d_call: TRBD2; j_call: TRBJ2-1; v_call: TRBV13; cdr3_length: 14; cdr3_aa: CASRPRGRDVEQFF; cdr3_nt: TGTGCCAGCAGACCGCGGGGGAGGGATGTTGAGCAGTTCTTC
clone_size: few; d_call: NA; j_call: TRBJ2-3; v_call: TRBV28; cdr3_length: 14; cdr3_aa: CASSFDFGTDTQYF; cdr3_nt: TGTGCCAGCAGTTTTGACTTTGGCACAGATACGCAGTATTTT
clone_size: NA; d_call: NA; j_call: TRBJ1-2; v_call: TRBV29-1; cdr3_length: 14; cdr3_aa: CSVERRRGGYGYTF; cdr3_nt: TGCAGCGTTGAGAGAAGGCGGGGTGGGTATGGCTACACCTTC
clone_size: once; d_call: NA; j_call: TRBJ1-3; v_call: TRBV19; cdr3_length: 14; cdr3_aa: CATSRRGPGNTIYF; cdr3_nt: TGTGCCACCAGTAGGCGGGGGCCTGGAAACACCATATATTTT
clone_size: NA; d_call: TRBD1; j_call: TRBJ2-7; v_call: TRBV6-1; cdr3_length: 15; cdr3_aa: CASSAGTGGVYEQYF; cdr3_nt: TGTGCCAGCAGTGCCGGGACAGGGGGCGTATACGAGCAGTACTTC
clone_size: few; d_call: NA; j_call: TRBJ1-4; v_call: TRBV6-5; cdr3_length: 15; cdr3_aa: CASSSSPGSVRKLFF; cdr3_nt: TGTGCCAGCAGTTCTAGCCCGGGATCGGTGAGAAAACTGTTTTTT
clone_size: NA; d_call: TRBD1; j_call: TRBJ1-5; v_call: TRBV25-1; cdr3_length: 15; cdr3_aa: CASSEAGTGDQPQHF; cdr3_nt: TGTGCCAGCAGTGAAGCCGGGACAGGGGATCAGCCCCAGCATTTT
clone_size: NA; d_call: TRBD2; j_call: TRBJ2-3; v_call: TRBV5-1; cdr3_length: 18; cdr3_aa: CASSLVLGLAGGTDTQYF; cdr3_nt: TGCGCCAGCAGCTTGGTCCTGGGACTAGCGGGAGGAACAGATACGCAGTATTTT
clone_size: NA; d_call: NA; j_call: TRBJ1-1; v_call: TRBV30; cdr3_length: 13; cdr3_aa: CAWDVAVNTEAFF; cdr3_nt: TGTGCCTGGGATGTGGCGGTAAACACTGAAGCTTTCTTT
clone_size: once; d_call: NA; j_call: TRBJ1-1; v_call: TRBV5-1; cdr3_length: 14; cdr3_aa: CASSPTTPRAEAFF; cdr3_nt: TGCGCCAGCAGCCCAACGACCCCGCGGGCTGAAGCTTTCTTT
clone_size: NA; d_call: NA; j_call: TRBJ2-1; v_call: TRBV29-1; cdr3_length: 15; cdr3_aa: CSVDYPYNSYNEQFF; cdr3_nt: TGCAGCGTTGACTATCCTTATAACTCCTACAATGAGCAGTTCTTC
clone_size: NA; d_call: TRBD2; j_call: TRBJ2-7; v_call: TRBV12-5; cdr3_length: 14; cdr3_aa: CASGRSGGAYEQYF; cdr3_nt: TGTGCTAGTGGTAGGAGCGGGGGGGCCTACGAGCAGTACTTC
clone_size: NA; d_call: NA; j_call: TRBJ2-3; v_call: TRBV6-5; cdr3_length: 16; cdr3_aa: CASSYLRGRGTDTQYF; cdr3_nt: TGTGCCAGCAGCTACCTTAGGGGGAGAGGTACAGATACGCAGTATTTT
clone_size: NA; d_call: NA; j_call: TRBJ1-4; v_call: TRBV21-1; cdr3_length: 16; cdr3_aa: CASSISTGPGREKLFF; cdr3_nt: TGTGCCAGCAGCATCAGTACAGGGCCAGGGCGAGAAAAACTGTTTTTT
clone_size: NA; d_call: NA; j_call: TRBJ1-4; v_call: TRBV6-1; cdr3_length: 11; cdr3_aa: CASSEQGQLFF; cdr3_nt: TGTGCCAGCAGTGAACAGGGTCAACTGTTTTTT
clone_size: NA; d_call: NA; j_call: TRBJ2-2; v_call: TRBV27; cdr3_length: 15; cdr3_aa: CASSLVGANTGELFF; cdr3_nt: TGTGCCAGCAGTTTAGTCGGGGCGAACACCGGGGAGCTGTTTTTT
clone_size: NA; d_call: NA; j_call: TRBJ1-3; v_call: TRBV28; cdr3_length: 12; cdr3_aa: CASSSHGNTIYF; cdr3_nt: TGTGCCAGCAGTTCACATGGAAACACCATATATTTT
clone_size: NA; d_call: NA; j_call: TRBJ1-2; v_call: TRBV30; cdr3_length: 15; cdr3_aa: CAWSRPTDSNYGYTF; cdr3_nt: TGTGCCTGGAGTCGACCCACGGACAGTAACTATGGCTACACCTTC
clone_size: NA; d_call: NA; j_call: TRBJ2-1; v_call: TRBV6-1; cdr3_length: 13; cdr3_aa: CAGGLSPIHEQFF; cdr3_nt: TGTGCCGGGGGACTGTCCCCTATCCATGAGCAGTTCTTC
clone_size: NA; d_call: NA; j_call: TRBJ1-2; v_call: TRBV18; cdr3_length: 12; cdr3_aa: CASSPHSYGYTF; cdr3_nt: TGTGCCAGCTCACCCCACAGCTATGGCTACACCTTC
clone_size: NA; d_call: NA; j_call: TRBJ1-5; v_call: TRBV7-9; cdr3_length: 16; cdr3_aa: CSSSFSGSSLHQPQHF; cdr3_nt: TGTTCCAGCAGCTTCTCAGGGTCTTCGCTACATCAGCCCCAGCATTTT
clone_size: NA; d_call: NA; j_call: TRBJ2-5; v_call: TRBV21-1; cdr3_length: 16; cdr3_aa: CASSKGLAGGPETQYF; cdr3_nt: TGTGCCAGCAGCAAAGGACTAGCGGGGGGCCCAGAGACCCAGTACTTC
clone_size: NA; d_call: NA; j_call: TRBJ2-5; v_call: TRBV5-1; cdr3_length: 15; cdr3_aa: CASSLRVGVEETQYF; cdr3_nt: TGCGCCAGCAGCTTGCGTGTGGGAGTGGAAGAGACCCAGTACTTC
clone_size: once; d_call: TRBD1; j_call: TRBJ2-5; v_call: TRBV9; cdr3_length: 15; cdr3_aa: CASSVFGTEEETQYF; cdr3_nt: TGTGCCAGCAGCGTATTTGGGACAGAGGAGGAGACCCAGTACTTC
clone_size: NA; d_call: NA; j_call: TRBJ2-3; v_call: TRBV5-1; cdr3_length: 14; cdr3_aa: CASSVTGGTDTQYF; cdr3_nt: TGCGCCAGCAGCGTCACCGGTGGCACAGATACGCAGTATTTT
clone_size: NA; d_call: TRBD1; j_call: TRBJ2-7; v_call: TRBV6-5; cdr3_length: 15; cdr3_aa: CASSFRPRTGYEQYF; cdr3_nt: TGTGCCAGCAGTTTCCGGCCTCGGACAGGATACGAGCAGTACTTC
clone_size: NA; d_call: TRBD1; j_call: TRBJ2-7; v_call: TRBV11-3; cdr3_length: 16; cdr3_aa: CASSLGGGQGAREQYF; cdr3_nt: TGTGCCAGCAGCTTAGGAGGCGGACAGGGCGCGAGGGAGCAGTACTTC
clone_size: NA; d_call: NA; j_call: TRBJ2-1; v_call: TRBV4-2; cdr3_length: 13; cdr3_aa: CASSQATSVEQFF; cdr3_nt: TGTGCCAGCAGCCAGGCGACTAGTGTTGAGCAGTTCTTC
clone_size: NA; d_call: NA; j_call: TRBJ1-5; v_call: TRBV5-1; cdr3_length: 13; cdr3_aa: CASSPGTNQPQHF; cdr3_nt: TGCGCCAGCAGCCCGGGGACAAATCAGCCCCAGCATTTT
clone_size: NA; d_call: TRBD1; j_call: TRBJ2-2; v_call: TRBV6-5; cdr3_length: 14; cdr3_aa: CASNPQGDTGELFF; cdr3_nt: TGTGCCAGCAATCCACAGGGGGACACCGGGGAGCTGTTTTTT
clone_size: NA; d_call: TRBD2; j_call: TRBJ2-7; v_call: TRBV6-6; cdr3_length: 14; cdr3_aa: CASRKEGLAGEEYF; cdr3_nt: TGTGCCAGCAGGAAGGAGGGACTAGCGGGAGAGGAGTACTTC
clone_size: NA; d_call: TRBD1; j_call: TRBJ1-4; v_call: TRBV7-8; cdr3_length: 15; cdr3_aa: CASSPGTGQREKLFF; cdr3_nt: TGTGCCAGCAGCCCCGGGACAGGACAGAGGGAAAAACTGTTTTTT
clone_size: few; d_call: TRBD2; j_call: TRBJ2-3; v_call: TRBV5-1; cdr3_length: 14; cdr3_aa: CASSGLAGADTQYF; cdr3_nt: TGCGCCAGCAGCGGACTAGCGGGAGCAGATACGCAGTATTTT
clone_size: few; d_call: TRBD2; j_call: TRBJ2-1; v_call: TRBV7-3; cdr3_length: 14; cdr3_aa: CASSLGGRADEQFF; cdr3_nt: TGTGCCAGCAGCTTAGGCGGGAGGGCAGATGAGCAGTTCTTC
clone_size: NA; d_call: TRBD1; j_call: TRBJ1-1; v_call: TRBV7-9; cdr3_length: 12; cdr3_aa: CASSVQGSEAFF; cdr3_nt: TGTGCCAGCAGCGTACAGGGGTCTGAAGCTTTCTTT